This is a list of T cell receptor beta chains from one sample in a study of T cell changes during pregnancy in multiple sclerosis. TCRdb's table, derived via immunoSEQ multiplex PCR, lists solely in-frame clones and lacks some. The profile covers about 59,000 clones, with about 93% appearing a single time and about 2.5% taken by the ten largest. The input for sequencing was CD8+ T cells from peripheral blood mononuclear cells, taken in the third trimester of pregnancy. Receptors were obtained from a female donor with multiple sclerosis, enrolled in a pregnancy study. Each CDR3 is given with its conserved first and last residue. D genes are given only for firm matches. Not every row has a clone size; where given, it reads once, few, many or a size class.

-	TRBV5-6	-	TRBJ1-1	TGTGCCAGCAGCAGGGAGGTCCCATACGAAGCTTTCTTT	CASSREVPYEAFF
-	TRBV11-2	-	TRBJ1-4	TGTGCCAGCAGCTCGCCTGCGGCTGTTAATGAAAAACTGTTTTTT	CASSSPAAVNEKLFF
once	TRBV6-4	-	TRBJ2-6	TGTGCCACCTCCCTGGGCGACGGGGCCAACGTCCTGACTTTC	CATSLGDGANVLTF
once	TRBV19	-	TRBJ2-1	TGTGCCAGTAGTCTAGTCGGGTACAATGAGCAGTTCTTC	CASSLVGYNEQFF
-	TRBV29-1	-	TRBJ2-2	TGCAGCGTTGAATCTTTAAGGGAGCTGTTTTTT	CSVESLRELFF
-	TRBV27	TRBD2	TRBJ2-2	TGTGCCAGCGCCCCTGGGGGGAGGGTCGGGGAGCTGTTTTTT	CASAPGGRVGELFF
-	TRBV9	TRBD2	TRBJ2-7	TGTGCCAGCAGCCCTACTAGCGCCGACTCCTACGAGCAGTACTTC	CASSPTSADSYEQYF
-	TRBV11-3	-	TRBJ2-3	TGTGCCAGCAGCTTAGACGGGTATACGCAGTATTTT	CASSLDGYTQYF
once	TRBV7-3	-	TRBJ2-5	TGTGCCAGCAGCTTAGAGCTCCAAGAGACCCAGTACTTC	CASSLELQETQYF
-	TRBV28	-	TRBJ1-2	TGTGCCAGCAGTAACATCGAGACAAGAGACTATGGCTACACCTTC	CASSNIETRDYGYTF
-	TRBV14	TRBD2	TRBJ2-7	TGTGCCAGCAGCCGGGGCCTAGCGGGACCCTACGAGCAGTACTTC	CASSRGLAGPYEQYF
-	TRBV4-3	-	TRBJ2-6	TGCGCCAGCAGCCAAGATCTGACAGCAGGCGCCAACGTCCTGACTTTC	CASSQDLTAGANVLTF
-	TRBV27	-	TRBJ2-4	TGTGCCAGCAGTTTAGGACTGGCCGCCCAAAACATTCAGTACTTC	CASSLGLAAQNIQYF
-	TRBV5-6	-	TRBJ1-1	TGTGCCAGCACCCCCGGTACCAACGGGAACACTGAAGCTTTCTTT	CASTPGTNGNTEAFF
-	TRBV19	TRBD1	TRBJ1-3	TGTGCCAGTACCCGAAACAGGGGGCCGACAAACACCATATATTTT	CASTRNRGPTNTIYF
-	TRBV5-4	TRBD2	TRBJ2-7	TGTGCCAGCAGGCCTTGGGGAGGGTCCTACGAGCAGTACTTC	CASRPWGGSYEQYF
-	TRBV4-1	-	TRBJ1-1	TGCGCCAGCAGCCAAGGGGGGGGTCTGAACACTGAAGCTTTCTTT	CASSQGGGLNTEAFF
-	TRBV19	-	TRBJ2-1	TGTGCCAGTAGTATGGGCGAAGCGGTGGTAAATGAGCAGTTCTTC	CASSMGEAVVNEQFF
-	TRBV7-9	-	TRBJ2-1	TGTGCCAGCAGTTCAGCGGGCTCCTCCTACAATGAGCAGTTCTTC	CASSSAGSSYNEQFF
-	TRBV5-4	-	TRBJ2-1	TGTGCCAGCCAACAGGGCCACAATGAGCAGTTCTTC	CASQQGHNEQFF
-	TRBV18	-	TRBJ2-7	TGTGCCAGCTCACCACCGACTAGTCCCACCTACGAGCAGTACTTC	CASSPPTSPTYEQYF
-	TRBV10-3	-	TRBJ1-2	TGTGCCATCAGTGAGTCACCAGCGATCACAGGGTTGTATGGCTACACCTTC	CAISESPAITGLYGYTF
-	TRBV7-9	-	TRBJ1-5	TGTGCCAGCAGCTCGGGCCCCCAAGGGGGCAATCAGCCCCAGCATTTT	CASSSGPQGGNQPQHF
-	TRBV28	TRBD1	TRBJ2-7	TGTGCCAGCAGTTGGGGAGGACAGGGGGCAGGTTACGAGCAGTACTTC	CASSWGGQGAGYEQYF
-	TRBV4-3	TRBD2	TRBJ2-1	TGCGCCAGCAGCAAGCGGGGGCACAATGAGCAGTTCTTC	CASSKRGHNEQFF
-	TRBV4-1	TRBD2	TRBJ2-7	TGCGCCAGCAGCCAGGGGACTAGCGGTTTCTACGAGCAGTACTTC	CASSQGTSGFYEQYF
few	TRBV7-9	TRBD1	TRBJ1-2	TGTGCCAGCAGCTACCCGGTACAGGGGACTTTTTGGGAGGCCTTC	CASSYPVQGTFWEAF
-	TRBV27	TRBD1	TRBJ1-4	TGTGCCAGCAGACCAGCCGGGACAGGGAATGAAAAACTGTTTTTT	CASRPAGTGNEKLFF
once	TRBV27	-	TRBJ1-1	TGTGCCAGCAGTCCCGGACAGAGAAACACTGAAGCTTTCTTT	CASSPGQRNTEAFF
-	TRBV9	TRBD2	TRBJ2-5	TGTGCCAGCAGCGGGGGGGGGCAAGAGACCCAGTACTTC	CASSGGGQETQYF
-	TRBV7-9	-	TRBJ2-1	TGTGCCAGCAGCCCCCCGGAGGGGCGCGCAGAGACTTACAATGAGCAGTTCTTC	CASSPPEGRAETYNEQFF
-	TRBV5-1	-	TRBJ2-7	TGCGCCACCGCCGAGCGCGGGCCCCCCTACGAGCAGTACTTC	CATAERGPPYEQYF
-	TRBV7-8	TRBD2	TRBJ2-5	TGTGCCAGCAGCTTAGTGGGCGGGAGTGTTGGGGAGACCCAGTACTTC	CASSLVGGSVGETQYF
once	TRBV5-1	-	TRBJ2-7	TGCGCCAGCAGCTTGGAGAGGGCAGGTCTTACCTACGAGCAGTACTTC	CASSLERAGLTYEQYF
-	TRBV28	-	TRBJ2-6	TGTGCCAGCAAACCCCAGGGGTCCGGGGCCAACGTCCTGACTTTC	CASKPQGSGANVLTF
-	TRBV5-6	-	TRBJ1-1	TGTGCCAGCAGCTTTAGCGGGGGGTACACTGAAGCTTTCTTT	CASSFSGGYTEAFF
-	TRBV9	TRBD1	TRBJ1-2	TGTGCCAGCAGCCTTACAGGGGGCGACTATGGCTACACCTTC	CASSLTGGDYGYTF
-	TRBV7-9	TRBD1	TRBJ1-4	TGTGCCATCGATTCGACAGGGACGAGTGAAAAACTGTTTTTT	CAIDSTGTSEKLFF
few	TRBV27	-	TRBJ1-2	TGTGCCAGCAGTTTAGCCAGGGGCTATGGCTACACCTTC	CASSLARGYGYTF
few	TRBV29-1	TRBD1	TRBJ2-7	TGCAGCGTTGTGGGAATGGGACAGCCCTACGAGCAGTACTTC	CSVVGMGQPYEQYF
-	TRBV19	-	TRBJ2-7	TGTGCCAGTAGTATAGCTGCAGAATACGAGCAGTACTTC	CASSIAAEYEQYF
-	TRBV6-5	TRBD1	TRBJ2-7	TGTGCCAGCAGTTACGGGACAGGGGTAAACGAGCAGTACTTC	CASSYGTGVNEQYF
few	TRBV30	-	TRBJ1-1	TGTGCCCTGGGAGCCGTTGGGATACACACTGAAGCTTTCTTT	CALGAVGIHTEAFF
-	TRBV6-1	-	TRBJ1-2	TGTGCCAGCAGTGAAGCAAGGAGTTGGGGCTACACCTTC	CASSEARSWGYTF
-	TRBV27	TRBD1	TRBJ2-7	TGTGCCAGCAGTGGGACAGTTTACTACGAGCAGTACTTC	CASSGTVYYEQYF
-	TRBV27	TRBD2	TRBJ2-7	TGTGCCAGCAGTTTATCCCGAATAGCGGGAGGGCCTGGGGAGCAGTACTTC	CASSLSRIAGGPGEQYF
-	TRBV27	-	TRBJ2-7	TGTGCCAGCAGTTTAGGGGGGGCAGGGGGCAATGTCTACGAGCAGTACTTC	CASSLGGAGGNVYEQYF
many	TRBV5-8	-	TRBJ2-7	TGTGCCAGCAGCTTTATCGACGAGCAGTACTTC	CASSFIDEQYF
once	TRBV19	-	TRBJ1-3	TGTGCCAGTAGTATTTATCCAGGGAACTACTCTGGAAACACCATATATTTT	CASSIYPGNYSGNTIYF
-	TRBV27	TRBD1	TRBJ2-7	TGTGCCAGCAGTTTTGGACAGGGCTACGAGCAGTACTTC	CASSFGQGYEQYF
once	TRBV28	TRBD1	TRBJ1-5	TGTGCCAGCAGCGAGGGGGACAGGGGCACACAGCCCCAGCATTTT	CASSEGDRGTQPQHF